This T cell receptor beta chain was sequenced in a study of Graves' ophthalmopathy and Graves' hyperthyroidism. This clonotype was found many times. From RNA, the CDR3 regions of TCR beta chains were amplified and sequenced. RT-PCR with HTBI primers came first, then second-round multiplex PCR. One entry per CDR3 protein results from TCRdb running MiXCR on the multiplex PCR reads. The sample yields about 390,000 distinct CDR3 sequences, 15% seen once. CDR1 is LNHDA, CDR2 SQIVND, per germline (reference sequence). This CDR3 has 14 amino acids. J lost 8 bases, V lost 5 bases, and 8 bases had no gene match.

The receptor's source is a woman aged 18-29 years with stable Graves' hyperthyroidism. Sequenced input: peripheral blood. V gene TRBV19 combines with J gene TRBJ1-1; 10 nucleotides agree with TRBD1. CDR3 region: CASSSDRGLGEAFF. The DNA for the CDR3 is TGTGCCAGTAGTTCTGACAGGGGGCTAGGGGAAGCTTTCTTT.